The 5 T cell receptor beta chains below all came from one sample that was sequenced in a study of blood T cell repertoires in COVID-19. Profiled with immunoSEQ multiplex PCR; TCRdb holds only in-frame clones, not every one. The sample shows 140,000 to 150,000 clones, about 90% of them seen only once. Sequencing input: peripheral blood. These receptors all stem from a human donor in a cohort sampled during active COVID-19.

This chain's CDR3 is CASSPREGVEPQHF. The CDR3 nucleotides are TGTGCCAGCTCACCACGGGAGGGAGTCGAACCCCAGCATTTT. The chain carries TRBV18 and TRBJ1-5; D is unresolved. Trimming cost V 1 base and J 10 bases, with 14 bases left between them. The CDR3 extends over 14 amino acids. Germline V CDR1 and CDR2: KGHSH, LQKENI.

CDR3 sequence reads: CASSYSSERNGELFF. In DNA form, the CDR3 reads TGTGCCAGCAGTTACTCGTCCGAGCGCAACGGGGAGCTGTTTTTT. V usage is TRBV6-2 or TRBV6-3 and J usage is TRBJ2-2, with D hard to call. V lost 0 bases and J 7 bases, leaving 12 bases between the germline ends. Germline V lookup: CDR1 MNHEY, CDR2 SVGEGT. The CDR3 consists of 15 residues.

This clone was observed a single time. The rearrangement uses TRBV6-5 and TRBJ2-3; TRBD1 agrees at 8 bases. The ends lost 4 bases at V and 6 bases at J; junction bases unmatched: 12. Germline loops: CDR1 MNHEY, CDR2 SVGAGI. The CDR3 sequence is 16 residues long. The CDR3: CASSSTGQGLMDTQYF. For the CDR3, the DNA is TGTGCCAGCAGTTCGACCGGACAGGGCTTGATGGATACGCAGTATTTT.

The V and J genes are TRBV19 and TRBJ1-4, with 7 bases identical to TRBD1. This CDR3 region has 15 residues. J lost 8 bases, V lost 8 bases, and 14 bases had no gene match. The V gene's germline CDR1 is LNHDA and CDR2 SQIVND (reference sequence). Here the CDR3 DNA reads TGTGCCAGTGGACTAACTGGAGGGGGCATAGAAAAACTGTTTTTT. The encoded protein is CASGLTGGGIEKLFF.

V usage is TRBV7-2 and J usage is TRBJ2-7; D may be TRBD1 (6 bases). The CDR3 spans 13 residues. From germline, CDR1 is SGHTA and CDR2 FQGNSA. Trimming left V 5 bases short and J 2 bases short, with 10 bases between. The CDR3 DNA sequence: TGTGCCAGCAGCCAGGGGCCCCCCTACGAGCAGTACTTC. It codes for CASSQGPPYEQYF.